This T cell receptor (beta chain) is from a study of OX40 agonist ivuxolimab in advanced cancers. Study summary: Every 2 weeks, patients got intravenous ivuxolimab at one of six dose levels (0.01-10 mg/kg). The dose-escalation group included hepatocellular carcinoma, melanoma, renal cell carcinoma and head and neck cancer. Antecedent anti-PD-1, anti-PD-L1 or anti-CTLA-4 therapy was permissible, with 40% having received some.

Germline V CDR1 and CDR2: WSHSY, SAAADI. There are 17 residues in the CDR3. Losses at the gene ends were 6 bases for V and 2 bases for J; bases not matched to a gene: 15. TCRdb's copy holds only in-frame clones and misses some; the assay was immunoSEQ multiplex PCR. The sample contains around 72,000 clones, 85% to 90% of which appear only once. The source is an adult with an advanced solid tumor such as melanoma, head and neck, liver or kidney cancer. The material sequenced was CD4+ or CD8+ T cells sorted from blood, taken in a trial of the OX40 agonist ivuxolimab. The chain employs TRBV10-2 and TRBJ2-5; the match to TRBD1 covers 7 bases. The CDR3 nucleotides read TGCGCCAGCAGCGGCCATAGACAGGGACATCCTCAAGAGACCCAGTACTTC. This sequence encodes CASSGHRQGHPQETQYF.